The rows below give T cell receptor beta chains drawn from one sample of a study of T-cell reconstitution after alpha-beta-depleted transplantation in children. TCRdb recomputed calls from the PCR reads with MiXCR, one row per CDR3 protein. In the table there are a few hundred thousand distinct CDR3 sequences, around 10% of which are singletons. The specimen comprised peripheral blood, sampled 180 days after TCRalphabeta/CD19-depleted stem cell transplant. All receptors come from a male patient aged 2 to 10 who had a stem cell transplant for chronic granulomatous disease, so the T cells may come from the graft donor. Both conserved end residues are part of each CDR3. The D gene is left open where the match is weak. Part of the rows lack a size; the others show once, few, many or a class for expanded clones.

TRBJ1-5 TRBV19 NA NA CASSTPTGYSNQPQHF TGTGCCAGTAGTACACCAACAGGGTATAGCAATCAGCCCCAGCATTTT
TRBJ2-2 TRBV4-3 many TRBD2 CASSQPTSGNTGELFF TGCGCCAGCAGCCAACCTACTAGCGGAAACACCGGGGAGCTGTTTTTT
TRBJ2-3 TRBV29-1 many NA CSVLTGLTDTQYF TGCAGCGTATTGACAGGACTCACAGATACGCAGTATTTT
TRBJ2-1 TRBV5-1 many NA CASSPTRQGGNEQFF TGCGCCAGCAGCCCAACGAGACAGGGAGGAAATGAGCAGTTCTTC
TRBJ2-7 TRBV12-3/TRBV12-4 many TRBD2 CASSLMARLARPYEQYF TGTGCCAGCAGTTTAATGGCGCGACTAGCGAGACCCTACGAGCAGTACTTC
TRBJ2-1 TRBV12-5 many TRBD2 CASGHGGDNEQFF TGTGCTAGTGGTCATGGGGGGGACAATGAGCAGTTCTTC
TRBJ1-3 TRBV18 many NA CASSVVDRHSGNTIYF TGTGCCAGCTCAGTCGTAGACCGGCACTCTGGAAACACCATATATTTT
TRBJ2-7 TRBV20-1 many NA CSARDQGTLGEQYF TGCAGTGCTAGAGATCAGGGGACTTTAGGGGAGCAGTACTTC
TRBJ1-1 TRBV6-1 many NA CASSTESGRDTEAFF TGTGCCAGCAGCACGGAGTCAGGGCGGGACACTGAAGCTTTCTTT
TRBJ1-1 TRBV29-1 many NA CSVEDLTEAFF TGCAGCGTTGAAGATCTGACTGAAGCTTTCTTT